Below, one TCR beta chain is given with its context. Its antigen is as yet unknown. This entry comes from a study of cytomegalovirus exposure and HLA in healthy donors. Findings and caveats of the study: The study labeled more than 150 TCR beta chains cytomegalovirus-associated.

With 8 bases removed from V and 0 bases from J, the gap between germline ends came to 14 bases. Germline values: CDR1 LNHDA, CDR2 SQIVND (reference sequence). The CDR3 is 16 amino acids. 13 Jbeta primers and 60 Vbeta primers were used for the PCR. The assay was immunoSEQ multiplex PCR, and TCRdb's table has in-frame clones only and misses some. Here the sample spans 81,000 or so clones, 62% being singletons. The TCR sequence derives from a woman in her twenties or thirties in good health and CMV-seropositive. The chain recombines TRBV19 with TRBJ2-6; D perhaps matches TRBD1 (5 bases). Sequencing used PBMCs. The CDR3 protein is CASGAPLGSGANVLTF. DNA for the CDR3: TGTGCCAGTGGGGCGCCTCTTGGCTCTGGGGCCAACGTCCTGACTTTC.